The clone carrying this T cell receptor (beta chain) has only a few counts. These data belong to a study of T cells in Graves' hyperthyroidism and ophthalmopathy. Amplified TCR beta CDR3 regions derived from RNA transcripts. HTBI primers were used for first-round RT-PCR of the TCR CDR3. Using its own MiXCR run on the multiplex PCR reads, TCRdb lists one record per CDR3 protein. The sample includes 250,000 to 300,000 distinct CDR3 sequences, roughly 19% of them seen just once. Patients were excluded because of uncontrolled infection, other autoimmune disease, pregnancy or lactation. Germline loops: CDR1 DFQATT, CDR2 SNEGSKA (reference sequence). The CDR3 is 12 residues long. V was cut by 6 bases and J by 8 bases, with 16 bases left in between.

Sequences were obtained from blood. The chain recombines TRBV20-1 with TRBJ1-2, with D uncertain. The TCR sequence derives from a man aged 45-60 years with Graves' ophthalmopathy. The CDR3 reads CSATLASRGYTF. The CDR3 coding sequence is TGCAGTGCAACCCTAGCCAGCCGGGGCTACACCTTC.